The clone carrying this T cell receptor beta chain was found once. The antigen remains unidentified. TCRdb keeps only in-frame clones here, not all; method: immunoSEQ multiplex PCR. The sample includes 100,000 to 150,000 clones, roughly 88% of them seen just once. This specimen belongs to a study of T cell responses to AZD1222 COVID-19 vaccine. Germline-derived CDR1 and CDR2 are MNHNS and SASEGT. This CDR3 is 13 amino acids long. Trimming took off 2 bases at V and 2 bases at J, with 4 bases between the two ends. General study results and limits: Rises in breadth and depth of Spike-specific TCRs came after two AZD1222 doses. Clonal diversity may have been underestimated, and the donors were mostly white British, with more females than males. Spike as a whole was targeted by vaccine-associated CD4 TCRs, dominant at 160-218 and 743-854.

Sequences were derived from peripheral blood, sampled on day 0 of AZD1222 vaccination. This rearrangement joins TRBV6-1 to TRBJ1-5; D unresolved. This clonotype was obtained from an adult in good health. CDR3 in DNA: TGTGCCAGCAGTGAATGGGGCAATCAGCCCCAGCATTTT. Protein product: CASSEWGNQPQHF.